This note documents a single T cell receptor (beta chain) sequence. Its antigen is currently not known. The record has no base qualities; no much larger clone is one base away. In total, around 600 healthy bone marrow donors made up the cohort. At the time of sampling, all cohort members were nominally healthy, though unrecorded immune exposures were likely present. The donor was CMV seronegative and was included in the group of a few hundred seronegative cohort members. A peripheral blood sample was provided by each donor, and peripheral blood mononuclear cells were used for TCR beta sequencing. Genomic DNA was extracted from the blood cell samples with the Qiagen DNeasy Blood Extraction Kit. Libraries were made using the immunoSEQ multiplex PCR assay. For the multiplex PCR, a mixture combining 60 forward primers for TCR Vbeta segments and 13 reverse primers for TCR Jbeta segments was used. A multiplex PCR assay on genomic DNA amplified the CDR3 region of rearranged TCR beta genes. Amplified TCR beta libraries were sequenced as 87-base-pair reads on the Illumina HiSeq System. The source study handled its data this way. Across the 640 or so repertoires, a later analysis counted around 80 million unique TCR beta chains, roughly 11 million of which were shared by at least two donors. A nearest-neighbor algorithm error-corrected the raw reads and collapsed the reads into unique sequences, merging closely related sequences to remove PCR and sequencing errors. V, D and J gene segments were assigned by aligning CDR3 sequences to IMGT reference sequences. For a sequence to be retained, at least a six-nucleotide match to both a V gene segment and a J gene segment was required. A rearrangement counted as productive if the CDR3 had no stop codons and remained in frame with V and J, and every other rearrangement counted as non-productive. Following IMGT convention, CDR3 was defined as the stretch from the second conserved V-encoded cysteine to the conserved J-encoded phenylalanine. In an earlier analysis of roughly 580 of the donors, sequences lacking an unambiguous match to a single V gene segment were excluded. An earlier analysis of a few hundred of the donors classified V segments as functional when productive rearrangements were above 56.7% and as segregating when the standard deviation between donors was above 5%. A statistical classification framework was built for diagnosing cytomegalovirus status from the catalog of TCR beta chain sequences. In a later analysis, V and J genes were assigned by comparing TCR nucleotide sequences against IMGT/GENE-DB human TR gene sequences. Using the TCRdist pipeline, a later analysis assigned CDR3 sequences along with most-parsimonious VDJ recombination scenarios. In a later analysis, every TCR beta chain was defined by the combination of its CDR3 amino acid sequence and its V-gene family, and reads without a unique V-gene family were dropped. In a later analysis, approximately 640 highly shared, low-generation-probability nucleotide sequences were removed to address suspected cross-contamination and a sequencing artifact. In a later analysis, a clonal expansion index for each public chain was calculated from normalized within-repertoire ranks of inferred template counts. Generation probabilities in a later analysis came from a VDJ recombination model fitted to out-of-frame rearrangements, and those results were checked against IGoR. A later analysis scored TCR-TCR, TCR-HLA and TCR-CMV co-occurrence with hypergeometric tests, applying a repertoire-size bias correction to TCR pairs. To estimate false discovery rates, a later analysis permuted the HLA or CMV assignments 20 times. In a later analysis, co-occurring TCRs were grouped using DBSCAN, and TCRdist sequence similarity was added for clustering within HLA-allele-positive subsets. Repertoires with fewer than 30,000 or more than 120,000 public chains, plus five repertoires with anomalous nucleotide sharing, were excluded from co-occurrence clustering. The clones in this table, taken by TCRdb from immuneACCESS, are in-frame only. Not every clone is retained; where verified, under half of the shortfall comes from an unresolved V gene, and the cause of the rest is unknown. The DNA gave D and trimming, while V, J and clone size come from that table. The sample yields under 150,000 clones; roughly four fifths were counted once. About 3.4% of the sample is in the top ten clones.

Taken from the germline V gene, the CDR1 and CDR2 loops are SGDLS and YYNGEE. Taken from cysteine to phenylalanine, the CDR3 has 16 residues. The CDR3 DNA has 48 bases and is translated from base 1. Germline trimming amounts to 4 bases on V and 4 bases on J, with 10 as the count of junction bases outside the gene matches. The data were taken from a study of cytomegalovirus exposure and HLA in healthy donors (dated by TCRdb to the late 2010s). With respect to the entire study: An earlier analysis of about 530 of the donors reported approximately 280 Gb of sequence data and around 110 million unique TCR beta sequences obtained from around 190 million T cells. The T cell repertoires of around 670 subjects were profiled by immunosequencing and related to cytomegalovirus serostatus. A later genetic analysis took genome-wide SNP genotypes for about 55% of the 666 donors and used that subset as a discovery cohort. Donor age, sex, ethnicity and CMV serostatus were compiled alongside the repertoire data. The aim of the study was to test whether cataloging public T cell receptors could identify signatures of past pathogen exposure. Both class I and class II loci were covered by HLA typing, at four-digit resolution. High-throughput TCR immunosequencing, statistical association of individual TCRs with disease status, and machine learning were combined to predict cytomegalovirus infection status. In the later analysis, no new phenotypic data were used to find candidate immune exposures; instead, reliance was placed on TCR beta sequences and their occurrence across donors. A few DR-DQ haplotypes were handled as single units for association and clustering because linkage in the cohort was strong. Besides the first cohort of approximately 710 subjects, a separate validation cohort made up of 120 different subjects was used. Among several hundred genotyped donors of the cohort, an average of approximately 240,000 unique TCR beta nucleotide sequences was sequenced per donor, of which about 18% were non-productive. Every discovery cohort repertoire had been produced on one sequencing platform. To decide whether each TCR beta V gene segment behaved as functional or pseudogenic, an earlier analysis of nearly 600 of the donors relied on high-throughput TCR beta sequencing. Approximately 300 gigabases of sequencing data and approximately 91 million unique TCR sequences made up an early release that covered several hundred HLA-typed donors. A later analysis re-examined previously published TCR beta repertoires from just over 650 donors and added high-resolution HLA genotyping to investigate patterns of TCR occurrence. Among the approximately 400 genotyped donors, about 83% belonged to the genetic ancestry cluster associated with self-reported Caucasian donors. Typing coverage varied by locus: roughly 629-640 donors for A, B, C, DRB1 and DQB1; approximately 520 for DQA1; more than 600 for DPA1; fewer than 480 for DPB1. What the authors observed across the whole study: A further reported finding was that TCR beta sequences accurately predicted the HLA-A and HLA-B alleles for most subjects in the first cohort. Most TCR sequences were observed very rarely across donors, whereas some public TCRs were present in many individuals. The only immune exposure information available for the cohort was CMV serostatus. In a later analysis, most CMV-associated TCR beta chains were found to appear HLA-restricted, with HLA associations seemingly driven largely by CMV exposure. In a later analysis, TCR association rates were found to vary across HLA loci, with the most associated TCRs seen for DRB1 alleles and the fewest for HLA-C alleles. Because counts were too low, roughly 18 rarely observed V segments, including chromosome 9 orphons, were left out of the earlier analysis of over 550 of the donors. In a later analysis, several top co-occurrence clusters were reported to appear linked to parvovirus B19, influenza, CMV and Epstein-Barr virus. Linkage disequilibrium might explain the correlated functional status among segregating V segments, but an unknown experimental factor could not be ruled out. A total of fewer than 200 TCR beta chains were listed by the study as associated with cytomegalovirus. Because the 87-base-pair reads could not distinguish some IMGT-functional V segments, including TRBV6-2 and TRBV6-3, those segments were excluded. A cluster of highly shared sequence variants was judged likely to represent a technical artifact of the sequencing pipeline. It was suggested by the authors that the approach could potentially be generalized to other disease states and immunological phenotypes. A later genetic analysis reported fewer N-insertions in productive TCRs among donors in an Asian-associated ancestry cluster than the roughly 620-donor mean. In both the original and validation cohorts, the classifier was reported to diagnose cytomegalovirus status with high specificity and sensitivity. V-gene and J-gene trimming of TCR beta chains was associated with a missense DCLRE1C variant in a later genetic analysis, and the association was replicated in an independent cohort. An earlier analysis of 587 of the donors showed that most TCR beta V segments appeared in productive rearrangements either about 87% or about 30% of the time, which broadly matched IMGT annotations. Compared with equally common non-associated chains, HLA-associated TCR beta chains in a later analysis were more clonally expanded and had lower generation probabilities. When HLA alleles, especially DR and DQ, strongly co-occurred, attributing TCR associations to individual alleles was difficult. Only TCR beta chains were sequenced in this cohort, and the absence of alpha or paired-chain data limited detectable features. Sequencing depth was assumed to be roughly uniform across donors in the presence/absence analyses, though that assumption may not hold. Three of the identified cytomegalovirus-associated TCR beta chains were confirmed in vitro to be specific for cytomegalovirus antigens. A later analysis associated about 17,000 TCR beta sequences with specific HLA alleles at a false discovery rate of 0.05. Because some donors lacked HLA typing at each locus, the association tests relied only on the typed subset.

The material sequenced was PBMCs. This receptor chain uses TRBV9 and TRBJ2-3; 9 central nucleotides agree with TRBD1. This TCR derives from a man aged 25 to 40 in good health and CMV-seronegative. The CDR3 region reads CASSSSGQGMADTQYF. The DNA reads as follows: TGTGCCAGCAGCTCCTCGGGACAGGGTATGGCAGATACGCAGTATTTT.